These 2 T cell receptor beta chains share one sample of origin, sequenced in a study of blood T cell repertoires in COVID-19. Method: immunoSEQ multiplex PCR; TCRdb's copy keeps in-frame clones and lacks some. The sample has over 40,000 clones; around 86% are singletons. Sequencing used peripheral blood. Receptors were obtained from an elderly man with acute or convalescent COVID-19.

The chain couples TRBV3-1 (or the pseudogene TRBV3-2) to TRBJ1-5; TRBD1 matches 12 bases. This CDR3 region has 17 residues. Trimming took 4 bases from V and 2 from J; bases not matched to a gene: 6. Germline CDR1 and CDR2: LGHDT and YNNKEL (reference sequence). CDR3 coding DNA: TGTGCCAGCAGCCCCGGGACAGGGGGCATGGGCAATCAGCCCCAGCATTTT. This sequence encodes CASSPGTGGMGNQPQHF.

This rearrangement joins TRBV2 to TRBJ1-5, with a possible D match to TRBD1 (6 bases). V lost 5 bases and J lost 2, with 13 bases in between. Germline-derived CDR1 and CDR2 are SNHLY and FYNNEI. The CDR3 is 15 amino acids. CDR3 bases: TGTGCCAGCAGTACAGGGATTCTAGGCAATCAGCCCCAGCATTTT. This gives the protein CASSTGILGNQPQHF.